This T cell receptor (beta chain) was recovered during a study of shared clonotypes between healthy human individuals. Naive CD8 populations comprised CD45RO-negative cells positively selected for CCR7, excluding terminally differentiated effector memory CD45RA+ cells. It was 200 ng DNA, approximately 30,000 T cell genomes, that sorted-subset replicate PCRs used. Assay: immunoSEQ multiplex PCR; the TCRdb copy retains only in-frame clones and omits some. Of around 2,100,000 clones in the sample, roughly 94% were seen once. CDR1 is SNHLY, CDR2 FYNNEI, per germline. This CDR3 has 14 residues. V lost 3 bases to trimming and J lost 1 base, with 7 bases between them.

V usage is TRBV2 and J usage is TRBJ1-5, with a possible D match to TRBD1 (5 bases). The source is a young man in good health. Sequences were obtained from naive CD8+ T cells sorted from blood. CDR3 DNA sequence: TGTGCCAGCAGTGATGGGGGAAGCAATCAGCCCCAGCATTTT. Amino acids: CASSDGGSNQPQHF.